A selection of T cell receptor beta chains follows, all from one sample in a study of long-term antiretroviral therapy in people with HIV. TCRdb's table, derived via immunoSEQ multiplex PCR, lists solely in-frame clones and lacks some. The table records tens of thousands of clones, just under 95% of them present only once. The sample consisted of unsorted PBMCs, taken 4.1 years after starting antiretroviral therapy. These receptor sequences come from a woman aged 50 to 65 with HIV. Both conserved end residues are part of each CDR3. D genes are given only for firm matches. The listing skips clone size in some rows; elsewhere it reads once, few, many or a size class.

clone_size	v_call	d_call	j_call	cdr3_aa	cdr3_nt
-	TRBV9	-	TRBJ2-5	CASSGRDPQETQYF	TGTGCCAGCAGCGGCCGGGATCCACAAGAGACCCAGTACTTC
-	TRBV7-9	-	TRBJ1-2	CASSLGAVNYTF	TGTGCCAGCAGCCTGGGGGCCGTCAACTACACCTTC
-	TRBV7-2	-	TRBJ2-4	CASSHTGAKNIQYF	TGTGCCAGCAGCCATACAGGGGCCAAAAACATTCAGTACTTC
-	TRBV29-1	-	TRBJ1-1	CSVDSSGGARDTEAFF	TGCAGCGTTGATAGCTCCGGGGGGGCCAGGGACACTGAAGCTTTCTTT
-	TRBV27	-	TRBJ2-5	CASSSMAVRETQYF	TGTGCCAGCAGTTCGATGGCCGTTCGGGAGACCCAGTACTTC
-	TRBV4-3	TRBD1	TRBJ1-6	CASSQDFVTGTGYNSPLHF	TGCGCCAGCAGCCAAGATTTTGTTACAGGGACAGGCTATAATTCACCCCTCCACTTT
-	TRBV30	TRBD1	TRBJ1-2	CAWSGQGYYGYTF	TGTGCCTGGAGTGGACAGGGCTACTATGGCTACACCTTC
-	TRBV14	-	TRBJ1-2	CASTLGPSWDGYTF	TGTGCCAGCACCCTAGGGCCGTCTTGGGATGGCTACACCTTC
-	TRBV18	TRBD2	TRBJ2-1	CASSLGGGASSYNEQFF	TGTGCCAGCTCTCTCGGCGGGGGGGCTTCCTCCTACAATGAGCAGTTCTTC
-	TRBV6-6	-	TRBJ1-4	CASTNSGTKDEKLFF	TGTGCCAGCACCAACTCCGGGACTAAAGATGAAAAACTGTTTTTT
-	TRBV30	-	TRBJ2-5	CAWSVIAETQYF	TGTGCCTGGAGTGTTATCGCAGAGACCCAGTACTTC
-	TRBV7-2	-	TRBJ2-5	CASSSGTQETQYF	TGTGCCAGCAGCTCCGGGACCCAAGAGACCCAGTACTTC
-	TRBV4-1	-	TRBJ2-7	CASSQQTGNYYEQYF	TGCGCCAGCAGCCAACAAACAGGGAACTACTACGAGCAGTACTTC
-	TRBV5-1	-	TRBJ2-5	CASSLDGGRWEETQYF	TGCGCCAGCAGCTTGGATGGGGGACGGTGGGAAGAGACCCAGTACTTC
-	TRBV11-2	-	TRBJ1-3	CASSLVSRSGNTIYF	TGTGCCAGCAGCTTAGTTTCCCGCTCTGGAAACACCATATATTTT
-	TRBV6-5	TRBD1	TRBJ2-1	CASSPGQGLSNEQFF	TGTGCCAGCAGCCCGGGACAGGGTCTCTCCAATGAGCAGTTCTTC
-	TRBV30	TRBD1	TRBJ2-7	CAWSLGQVYEQYF	TGTGCCTGGAGCTTGGGACAGGTCTACGAGCAGTACTTC
-	TRBV19	TRBD1	TRBJ1-5	CASSFGDRGQPQHF	TGTGCCAGTAGTTTCGGGGACAGGGGTCAGCCCCAGCATTTT
once	TRBV19	TRBD1	TRBJ1-4	CASTRQGAGEKLFF	TGTGCCAGTACCCGACAGGGGGCGGGTGAAAAACTGTTTTTT
-	TRBV6-1	-	TRBJ2-3	CASSEIWASGPVTDTQYF	TGTGCCAGCAGTGAAATCTGGGCATCCGGACCTGTAACAGATACGCAGTATTTT
-	TRBV6-1	-	TRBJ1-2	CASSPSRVLRYGYTF	TGTGCCAGCAGTCCCTCGAGGGTTCTCCGCTATGGCTACACCTTC
-	TRBV29-1	-	TRBJ1-6	CSVAFYDRINSPLHF	TGCAGCGTTGCCTTCTACGACAGGATTAATTCACCCCTCCACTTT
-	TRBV7-6	-	TRBJ2-2	CASSLQQDTGELFF	TGTGCCAGCAGCTTACAACAGGACACCGGGGAGCTGTTTTTT
-	TRBV5-1	-	TRBJ2-5	CASSLEVETQYF	TGCGCCAGCAGCTTGGAGGTGGAGACCCAGTACTTC
-	TRBV7-9	-	TRBJ1-6	CASSLARAPNSPLHF	TGTGCCAGCAGCTTAGCGCGGGCCCCTAATTCACCCCTCCACTTT
-	TRBV10-3	TRBD1	TRBJ1-2	CAISESRLDRNNYGYTF	TGTGCCATCAGTGAGTCTAGATTGGACAGGAATAACTATGGCTACACCTTC
-	TRBV30	-	TRBJ1-3	CAWSVLRPGQFSGNTIYF	TGTGCCTGGAGTGTACTAAGACCCGGACAGTTCTCTGGAAACACCATATATTTT
once	TRBV6-4	-	TRBJ1-2	CASSRDIRGDGYTF	TGTGCCAGCAGTCGGGACATTCGAGGTGACGGCTACACCTTC
-	TRBV6-6	-	TRBJ1-1	CASSRRQDPDTEAFF	TGTGCCAGCAGCCGCCGACAGGATCCGGACACTGAAGCTTTCTTT
-	TRBV7-9	-	TRBJ1-1	CASRPTGNTEAFF	TGTGCCAGCAGACCAACGGGTAACACTGAAGCTTTCTTT
-	TRBV7-2	-	TRBJ1-4	CASSLGDSGNEKLFF	TGTGCCAGCAGCTTAGGCGACAGTGGTAATGAAAAACTGTTTTTT
-	TRBV7-3	TRBD2	TRBJ2-5	CASSLRASGGRETQYF	TGTGCCAGCAGCTTACGGGCTAGCGGGGGGAGGGAGACCCAGTACTTC
-	TRBV5-6	-	TRBJ1-2	CASSPAGSYGYTF	TGTGCCAGCAGCCCTGCGGGGTCCTATGGCTACACCTTC
-	TRBV7-2	-	TRBJ2-3	CASSLVGTDTQYF	TGTGCCAGCAGCTTAGTGGGGACAGATACGCAGTATTTT
-	TRBV7-2	-	TRBJ1-6	CASSLADISSYNSPLHF	TGTGCCAGCAGCTTAGCGGACATAAGCTCCTATAATTCACCCCTCCACTTT
-	TRBV29-1	-	TRBJ2-1	CSVRKIADPSYNEQFF	TGCAGCGTTCGAAAGATAGCAGACCCCTCCTACAATGAGCAGTTCTTC
-	TRBV5-6	-	TRBJ1-2	CASSAASRGAGPLIYGYTF	TGTGCCAGCAGCGCCGCAAGTCGGGGGGCGGGGCCTCTAATCTATGGCTACACCTTC
-	TRBV5-4	TRBD1	TRBJ1-1	CASSLRGHGNTEAFF	TGTGCCAGCAGCTTGAGGGGGCACGGAAACACTGAAGCTTTCTTT
-	TRBV6-5	TRBD1	TRBJ2-5	CASVPPGQQETQYF	TGTGCCAGCGTTCCACCGGGACAGCAAGAGACCCAGTACTTC
-	TRBV6-5	TRBD1	TRBJ1-2	CASRAGVEGAYGYTF	TGTGCCAGCAGGGCAGGGGTCGAGGGGGCCTATGGCTACACCTTC
-	TRBV6-6	-	TRBJ2-7	CASSYSLAGQGYEQYF	TGTGCCAGCAGTTACTCCTTAGCGGGACAGGGCTACGAGCAGTACTTC
-	TRBV7-2	-	TRBJ1-5	CASSLHGGSNQPQHF	TGTGCCAGCAGCCTCCACGGCGGTAGCAATCAGCCCCAGCATTTT
-	TRBV9	-	TRBJ2-3	CASSALAGPTDTQYF	TGTGCCAGCAGCGCCCTCGCGGGACCCACAGATACGCAGTATTTT
-	TRBV19	-	TRBJ1-1	CASSVLPGNTEAFF	TGTGCCAGTAGCGTTCTTCCAGGGAACACTGAAGCTTTCTTT
-	TRBV29-1	TRBD2	TRBJ2-3	CSVEDPSGGAHTQYF	TGCAGCGTTGAAGATCCTAGCGGGGGGGCCCATACGCAGTATTTT
-	TRBV5-5	-	TRBJ2-5	CASSPGVAQETQYF	TGTGCCAGCAGCCCGGGGGTGGCCCAAGAGACCCAGTACTTC
-	TRBV5-5	TRBD1	TRBJ1-2	CASSRDRGPNYGYTF	TGTGCCAGCAGCCGTGACAGGGGGCCTAACTATGGCTACACCTTC
-	TRBV5-1	TRBD1	TRBJ1-1	CASSAHRGSGTNTEAFF	TGCGCCAGCAGCGCTCACAGGGGAAGCGGAACGAACACTGAAGCTTTCTTT
-	TRBV5-6	-	TRBJ1-6	CASSLGGALWNSPLHF	TGTGCCAGCAGCTTGGGAGGGGCCTTATGGAATTCACCCCTCCACTTT
-	TRBV9	-	TRBJ2-3	CASSAPVGADTQYF	TGTGCCAGCAGCGCCCCTGTCGGGGCAGATACGCAGTATTTT
-	TRBV11-3	-	TRBJ1-3	CASSSNRDTIYF	TGTGCCAGCTCCAGTAACCGGGACACCATATATTTT
-	TRBV19	-	TRBJ1-2	CASSIDPQGKIYGYTF	TGTGCCAGTAGTATAGATCCGCAGGGAAAAATCTATGGCTACACCTTC
-	TRBV28	-	TRBJ1-2	CASSRYGATSF	TGTGCCAGCAGCCGATATGGGGCAACATCCTTC
-	TRBV7-8	-	TRBJ2-7	CASSLGDTYEQYF	TGTGCCAGCAGCTTAGGGGACACCTACGAGCAGTACTTC
-	TRBV9	-	TRBJ1-3	CASSVESSSGNTIYF	TGTGCCAGCAGCGTAGAATCATCCTCTGGAAACACCATATATTTT
-	TRBV10-1	TRBD2	TRBJ2-1	CASSEGTSELYNEQFF	TGCGCCAGCAGTGAGGGGACTAGCGAACTTTACAATGAGCAGTTCTTC
-	TRBV13	-	TRBJ1-5	CASSSGGEGPQHF	TGTGCCAGCAGCTCAGGAGGGGAGGGGCCCCAGCATTTT
once	TRBV6-5	-	TRBJ1-2	CASKMIAGGYTF	TGTGCCAGCAAAATGATTGCGGGGGGCTACACCTTC
-	TRBV7-9	-	TRBJ2-7	CASSLWSEGSEQYF	TGTGCCAGCAGCTTATGGTCAGAAGGGAGCGAGCAGTACTTC
few	TRBV4-1	-	TRBJ1-2	CASSQEGAELWGYTF	TGCGCCAGCAGCCAAGAAGGGGCTGAGCTTTGGGGCTACACCTTC